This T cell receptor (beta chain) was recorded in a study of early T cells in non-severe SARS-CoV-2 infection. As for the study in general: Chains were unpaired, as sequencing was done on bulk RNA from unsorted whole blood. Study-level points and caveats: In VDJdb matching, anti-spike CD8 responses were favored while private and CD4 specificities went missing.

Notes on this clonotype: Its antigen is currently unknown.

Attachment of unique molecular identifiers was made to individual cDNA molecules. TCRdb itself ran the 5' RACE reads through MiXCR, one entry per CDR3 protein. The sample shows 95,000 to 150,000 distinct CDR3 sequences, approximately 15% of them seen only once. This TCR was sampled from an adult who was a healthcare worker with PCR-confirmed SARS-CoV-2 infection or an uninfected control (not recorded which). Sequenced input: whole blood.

CDR3 in DNA: TGCAGTGGGGTTGGAGCTAACTATGGCTACACCTTC. Its protein is CSGVGANYGYTF. J is TRBJ1-2 and V is TRBV20-1; D gene ambiguous. Germline CDR1 DFQATT, CDR2 SNEGSKA (reference sequence). Trimming pared 7 bases from V and 0 bases from J, leaving 9 bases between. The CDR3 sequence is 12 residues long.